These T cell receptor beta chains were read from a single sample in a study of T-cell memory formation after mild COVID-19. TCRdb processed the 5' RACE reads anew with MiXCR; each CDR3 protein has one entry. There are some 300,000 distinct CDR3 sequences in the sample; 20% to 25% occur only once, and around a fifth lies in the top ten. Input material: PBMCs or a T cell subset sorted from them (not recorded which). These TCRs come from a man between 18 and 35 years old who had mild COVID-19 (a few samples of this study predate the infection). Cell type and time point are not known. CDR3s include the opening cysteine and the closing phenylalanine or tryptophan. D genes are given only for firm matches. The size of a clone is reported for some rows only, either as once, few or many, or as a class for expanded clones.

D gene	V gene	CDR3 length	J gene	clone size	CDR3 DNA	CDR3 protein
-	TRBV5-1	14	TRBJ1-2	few	TGCGCCAGCCGCCCTCTAGGGGGAAACTATGGCTACACCTTC	CASRPLGGNYGYTF
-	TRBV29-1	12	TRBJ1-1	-	TGCAGCTATGAGGGAGTGAACACTGAAGCTTTCTTT	CSYEGVNTEAFF
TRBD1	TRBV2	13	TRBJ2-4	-	TGTGCCAGCATCCTGGACAGGGGAAACATTCAGTACTTC	CASILDRGNIQYF
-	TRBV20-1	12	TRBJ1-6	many	TGCAGTGCTAGAAGGGGGAATTCACCCCTCCACTTT	CSARRGNSPLHF
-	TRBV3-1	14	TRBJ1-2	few	TGTGCCAGCAGCCGGACTGGGAGCGGCTATGGCTACACCTTC	CASSRTGSGYGYTF
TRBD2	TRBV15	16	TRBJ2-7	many	TGTGCCACCAGCGAGGGGGTAGCGGGGGCCTCCTACGAGCAGTACTTC	CATSEGVAGASYEQYF
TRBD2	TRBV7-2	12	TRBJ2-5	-	TGTGCCAGCAGCTTAGAGCGGGGGCCCCAGTACTTC	CASSLERGPQYF
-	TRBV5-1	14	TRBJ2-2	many	TGCGCCAGCAGCTTGTGGGACGTGGACGGGGAGCTGTTTTTT	CASSLWDVDGELFF
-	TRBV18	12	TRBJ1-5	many	TGTGCCAGCTCACCGGGGGATCAGCCCCAGCATTTT	CASSPGDQPQHF
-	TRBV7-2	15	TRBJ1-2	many	TGTGCCAGCAGCTTAGCCAGGACAGACCTGTATGGCTACACCTTC	CASSLARTDLYGYTF
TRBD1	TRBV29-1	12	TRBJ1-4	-	TGCAGCGTAGGGACAGTCAATGAAAAACTGTTTTTT	CSVGTVNEKLFF
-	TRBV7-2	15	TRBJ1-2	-	TGTGCCAGCAGCTTAGTTGGGGAGGCGTACTATGGCTACACCTTC	CASSLVGEAYYGYTF
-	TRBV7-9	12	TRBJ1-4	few	TGTGCCAGCAGCCGTGGGGGAGGAAAACTGTTTTTT	CASSRGGGKLFF
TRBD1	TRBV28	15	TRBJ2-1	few	TGTGCCAGCAGCCCCGCGACAGGGGGGTACAATGAGCAGTTCTTC	CASSPATGGYNEQFF
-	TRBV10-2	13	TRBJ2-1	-	TGCGCCAGCAGTGAGTCTAGCGGCACCGAGCAGTTCTTC	CASSESSGTEQFF
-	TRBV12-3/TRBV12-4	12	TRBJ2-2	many	TGTGCCAGCAGTGCAAACACCGGGGAGCTGTTTTTT	CASSANTGELFF
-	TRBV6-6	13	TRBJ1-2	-	TGTGCCGGGGAACAGGGACAAGGCTATGGCTACACCTTC	CAGEQGQGYGYTF
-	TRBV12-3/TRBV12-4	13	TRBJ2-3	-	TGTGCCATCGGAAGCCGGGGCGCAGATACGCAGTATTTT	CAIGSRGADTQYF
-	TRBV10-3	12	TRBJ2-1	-	TGTGCCATCAGTGAAAGGGTCAATGAGCAGTTCTTC	CAISERVNEQFF
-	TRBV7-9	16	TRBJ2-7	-	TGTGCCAGCAGCCATCCGGGGGTAGGAGGGACCTACGAGCAGTACTTC	CASSHPGVGGTYEQYF
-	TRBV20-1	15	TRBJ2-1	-	TGCAGTGCTAGAGCTTGGGGGCTACGGGGGGATGAGCAGTTCTTC	CSARAWGLRGDEQFF
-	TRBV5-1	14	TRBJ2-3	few	TGCGCCAGCAGCTGGGGGACACGCACAGATACGCAGTATTTT	CASSWGTRTDTQYF
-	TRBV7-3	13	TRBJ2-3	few	TGTGCCAGCAGCTCCCTGACGACAGATACGCAGTATTTT	CASSSLTTDTQYF
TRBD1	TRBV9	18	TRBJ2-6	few	TGTGCCAGCAGCGTAGCTGGACAGGGGATCCCTGGGGCCAACGTCCTGACTTTC	CASSVAGQGIPGANVLTF
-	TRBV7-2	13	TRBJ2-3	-	TGTGCCAGCAGCCTCGGACCCGACGATACGCAGTATTTT	CASSLGPDDTQYF
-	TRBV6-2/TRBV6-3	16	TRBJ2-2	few	-	CASSSSTGFLTGELFF
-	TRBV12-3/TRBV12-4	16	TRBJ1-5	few	TGTGCCAGCAGTTTAGGCGTGGGGGGCGCATTTCAGCCCCAGCATTTT	CASSLGVGGAFQPQHF
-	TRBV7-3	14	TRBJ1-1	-	TGTGCCAGCAGCTTAGAGCCACGGGGCACTGAAGCTTTCTTT	CASSLEPRGTEAFF
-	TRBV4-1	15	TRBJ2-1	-	TGCGCCAGCAGCCCGAGAGGGGGGGGCGACAATGAGCAGTTCTTC	CASSPRGGGDNEQFF
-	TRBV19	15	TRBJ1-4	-	TGTGCCTCGAGAGAAGGGCTGGCAACTAATGAAAAACTGTTTTTT	CASREGLATNEKLFF
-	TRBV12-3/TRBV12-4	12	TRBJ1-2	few	TGTGCCAGCAGTTTTGGGCCAGAGGGCTACACCTTC	CASSFGPEGYTF
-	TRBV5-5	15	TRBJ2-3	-	TGTGCCAGCAGCGCCCCCATAGCGGTCGGGGATACGCAGTATTTT	CASSAPIAVGDTQYF